This TCR beta chain comes out of a study of cytomegalovirus exposure and HLA in healthy donors. Study-wide results and caveats: An ancestry cluster, one associated with Asian ancestry, reportedly showed fewer N-insertions than the approximately 670-donor mean in a later analysis. Most TCR sequences proved rare, with some public TCRs found in many donors.

The PCR made use of 60 Vbeta and 13 Jbeta primers. Sequencing used immunoSEQ multiplex PCR; TCRdb keeps in-frame clones, though not all of them. The sample lists roughly 100,000 clones, less than 85% seen once, with 8.2% in the top ten. To note about this clone: Antigen specificity is unknown.

CDR1 LNHNV and CDR2 YYDKDF come from the germline V gene (reference sequence). There are 13 residues in the CDR3. Trimming left V 5 bases short and J 3 bases short, with 10 bases between. The V call is TRBV15, the J call TRBJ1-2, with no clear D. Source material: PBMCs. The receptor was isolated from a man in his forties or fifties in good health and CMV-seropositive. As DNA, the CDR3 is TGTGCCACCAGCCTAAGGCGGGACTATGGCTACACCTTC. It yields the protein CATSLRRDYGYTF.